These 24 T cell receptor beta chains share one sample of origin, sequenced in a study of human T cells and chemical hapten exposure. The sample's time point: pre-sensitization, week 0. Documented treatment: therapeutic diphenylcyclopropenone sensitization with weekly scalp DPC. One entry per CDR3 protein results from TCRdb running MiXCR on the RACE reads. The table lists more than 150,000 distinct CDR3 sequences, about 31% of them singletons, with less than 3.5% in the top ten. Sequenced here: whole blood, sampled in connection with sensitization to the hapten diphenylcyclopropenone (DPC). The receptor set was obtained from a woman in her 30s with alopecia areata. Some clones in this sample may be carry-over from other donors' samples.

The genes are TRBV6-4 and TRBJ1-2; the D gene is possibly TRBD1 (5 bases). V was cut by 2 bases and J by 2 bases, with 18 bases left in between. CDR1 and CDR2 from the germline V gene are MRHNA and SNTAGT. The CDR3 loop spans 17 amino acids. This chain's CDR3 is CASSDRRDRDGNYGYTF. The CDR3 nucleotides read TGTGCCAGCAGTGACCGACGAGACCGGGACGGAAACTATGGCTACACCTTC.

The sample holds many counts of this clonotype. The chain combines TRBV29-1 with TRBJ1-6, with D perhaps TRBD1 (5 bases). The CDR3 sequence is 13 residues long. CDR1 is SQVTM and CDR2 is ANQGSEA in the germline V gene. V was cut by 6 bases and J by 8 bases, with 14 bases left in between. CDR3: CSVQAGSHSPLHF. The CDR3 DNA is TGCAGCGTACAGGCAGGGAGCCATTCACCCCTCCACTTT.

The rearrangement links TRBV20-1 to TRBJ2-6, with no clear D. From germline, CDR1 is DFQATT and CDR2 SNEGSKA (reference sequence). The V and J ends lost 6 bases and 3 bases respectively, with 18 bases between them. The CDR3 covers 16 residues. CDR3 protein: CSATSPLSGGANVLTF. DNA of the CDR3: TGCAGTGCCACAAGTCCCCTTAGTGGTGGGGCCAACGTCCTGACTTTC.

The gene calls are TRBV6-2 or TRBV6-3 and TRBJ2-4, with TRBD1 as a possible D gene (5 bases). Germline V gives CDR1 MNHEY, CDR2 SVGEGT. This CDR3 comprises 12 residues. V lost 5 bases, J lost 6 bases, and 8 bases lay in between. CDR3 in amino acids: CASSPRVNIQYF. CDR3 nucleotides: TGTGCCAGCAGTCCCAGGGTAAACATTCAGTACTTC.

This clonotype showed up just a few times. V is TRBV16 and J is TRBJ1-5; D is undetermined. The CDR3 spans 13 residues. Germline assignment: CDR1 KGHSY and CDR2 FQNENV. V was cut by 7 bases and J by 5 bases, with 12 bases left in between. The CDR3 bases are TGTGCCAGCACCCACGGATATGATCAGCCCCAGCATTTT. Its protein product is CASTHGYDQPQHF.

This clonotype was seen more than once but under ten times. The gene calls are TRBV28 and TRBJ2-6; D is ambiguous. The CDR3 runs 17 residues. Germline CDR1 is MDHEN and CDR2 is SYDVKM. The V end lost 1 base, the J end lost 6 bases, and 16 bases lay between the germline ends. The CDR3 nucleotides are TGTGCCAGCAGTTTATCCCGGACCGCTCTTAAGGCCAACGTCCTGACTTTC. Protein sequence: CASSLSRTALKANVLTF.

The rearrangement joins TRBV5-1 to TRBJ2-2, with TRBD2 matching 7 bases. Per the germline V gene, CDR1 is SGHRS and CDR2 is YFSETQ. The V segment lost 5 bases and the J segment 3 bases; nucleotides outside the gene matches: 4. CDR3 size: 14 residues. This CDR3 is CASSTGGHTGELFF. Here the CDR3 DNA reads TGCGCCAGCAGTACGGGAGGCCACACCGGGGAGCTGTTTTTT.

This clonotype has only a few counts. In DNA, the CDR3 is TGCAGTGCCAGGGATGGCTACACCTTC. Translated, it gives CSARDGYTF. This rearrangement joins TRBV20-1 to TRBJ1-2, with TRBD1 as a possible D gene (5 bases). In germline, CDR1 is DFQATT, CDR2 SNEGSKA (reference sequence). V was trimmed by 6 bases and J by 6 bases, leaving 5 bases between them. The CDR3 consists of 9 residues.

The genes are TRBV9 and TRBJ1-1, with TRBD1 matching 7 bases. V was pared by 3 bases and J by 4 bases, with 3 bases of the junction left unmatched. From germline, CDR1 is SGDLS and CDR2 YYNGEE. The CDR3 is 13 amino acids. CDR3 sequence: CASSETGVTEAFF. CDR3 DNA: TGTGCCAGCAGCGAAACAGGGGTCACTGAAGCTTTCTTT.

The chain has TRBV5-1 and TRBJ2-3; D unclear. V was pared by 7 bases and J by 4 bases, with 10 bases between. Germline V lookup: CDR1 SGHRS, CDR2 YFSETQ. The CDR3 sequence is 12 residues long. CDR3 bases: TGCGCCAGCGCCGTAGGCCCAGATACGCAGTATTTT. Residues: CASAVGPDTQYF.

The V gene is TRBV7-2, the J gene TRBJ2-5; D uncertain. This CDR3 spans 13 amino acids. Germline V gene data show CDR1 as SGHTA and CDR2 as FQGNSA. V lost 0 bases and J lost 6, with 8 bases in between. CDR3 residues: CASSLALMQTQYF. The CDR3, as DNA: TGTGCCAGCAGCTTAGCGCTAATGCAGACCCAGTACTTC.

V gene TRBV29-1 combines with J gene TRBJ2-7, with TRBD2 matching 12 bases. J lost 6 bases, V lost 6 bases, and 6 bases had no gene match. The CDR3 covers 13 residues. Germline V lookup: CDR1 SQVTM, CDR2 ANQGSEA. The CDR3 reads CSVAGLAGTEQYF. In DNA form, the CDR3 reads TGCAGCGTCGCTGGACTAGCGGGAACCGAGCAGTACTTC.

This clonotype was observed once. This chain uses TRBV15 with TRBJ2-7, with D unresolved. With 2 bases removed from V and 7 bases from J, the gap between germline ends came to 24 bases. The CDR3 totals 17 residues. The germline CDR1 and CDR2 sequences are LNHNV and YYDKDF (reference sequence). The CDR3: CATSRLITTDGTGEQYF. CDR3 sequence (DNA): TGTGCCACCAGCAGATTAATTACAACGGACGGAACGGGTGAGCAGTACTTC.

The J gene is TRBJ1-6, the V gene TRBV2, with TRBD1 matching over 9 bases. The CDR3 contains 15 residues. With V trimmed by 7 bases and J by 5 bases, 6 bases remained unmatched. Germline-derived CDR1 and CDR2 are SNHLY and FYNNEI. In DNA, the CDR3 is TGTGCCAGCAAGGAGGGGACAGGGAATAATTCACCCCTCCACTTT. It is translated as CASKEGTGNNSPLHF.

This clonotype was seen more than once but under ten times. The CDR3 loop reads CASSPGWGTQYTDTQYF. In DNA form, the CDR3 reads TGTGCCAGCAGTCCTGGTTGGGGGACACAATACACAGATACGCAGTATTTT. V and J are TRBV28 and TRBJ2-3; D perhaps matches TRBD1 (6 bases). The V gene lost 5 bases and the J gene lost 2 bases, with 20 bases spanning the gap. This CDR3 region has 17 residues. Germline V lookup: CDR1 MDHEN, CDR2 SYDVKM.

In its sample, this clonotype was seen a few times. The genes are TRBV6-4 and TRBJ2-4; tentative D call: TRBD2 (6 bases). Germline lookup yields CDR1 MRHNA and CDR2 SNTAGT. The germline V and J ends were trimmed by 2 bases and 4 bases, with 15 bases remaining between them. This CDR3 contains 16 residues. The CDR3 reads CASSDGDSGPKNIQYF. The DNA of the CDR3 is TGTGCCAGCAGTGACGGAGATAGCGGCCCTAAAAACATTCAGTACTTC.

This clonotype was seen only a few times. The rearrangement links TRBV10-3 to TRBJ1-6; no clear D gene. Per germline, CDR1 ENHRY and CDR2 SYGVKD. V lost 4 bases, J lost 7 bases, and 11 bases lay in between. The CDR3 runs 14 residues. The CDR3 DNA is TGTGCCATCAGTGCCACGATGGGGAATTCACCCCTCCACTTT. Amino acid sequence: CAISATMGNSPLHF.

The chain carries TRBV7-9 and TRBJ1-1, with 9 nucleotides matching TRBD1. Germline CDR1 reads SEHNR; CDR2 reads FQNEAQ (reference sequence). Germline trimming cut 4 bases from V and 7 bases from J; bases unmatched to any gene: 4. This CDR3 comprises 13 residues. CDR3 residues: CASSWDRDGEAFF. In nucleotides, the CDR3 is TGTGCCAGCAGCTGGGACAGGGACGGTGAAGCTTTCTTT.

Only a few counts were recorded for this clonotype. The chain employs TRBV27 and TRBJ2-6; D is undetermined. The CDR3 sequence is 12 residues long. Germline V gene sequence: CDR1 MNHEY, CDR2 SMNVEV (reference sequence). The V end lost 8 bases, the J end lost 5 bases, and 7 bases lay between the germline ends. The CDR3 region has the DNA TGTGCCAGCTCCGATAGGGCCAACGTCCTGACTTTC. Protein sequence: CASSDRANVLTF.

There are a few counts of this clonotype. The rearrangement joins TRBV20-1 to TRBJ1-4; tentatively, D is TRBD1 (5 bases). CDR1 DFQATT and CDR2 SNEGSKA come from the germline V gene (reference sequence). The V end was cut by 6 bases, the J end by 6 bases, with 17 bases between. This CDR3 is built from 14 residues. CDR3 in DNA: TGCAGTGCGGAGCAGGGTCCGGGGGATGAAAAACTGTTTTTT. It encodes CSAEQGPGDEKLFF.

V and J are TRBV11-2 and TRBJ2-5; D is unresolved. This CDR3 is built from 13 residues. Germline CDR1 and CDR2: SGHAT and FQNNGV. With 4 bases removed from V and 5 bases from J, the gap between germline ends came to 11 bases. The DNA of the CDR3 is TGTGCCAGCAGCTCCGGATCGTCTGAGACCCAGTACTTC. It is translated as CASSSGSSETQYF.

The V call is TRBV29-1, the J call TRBJ1-2; 8 nucleotides align to TRBD1. In germline, CDR1 is SQVTM, CDR2 ANQGSEA. The CDR3 totals 13 residues. With 6 bases clipped from V and 4 bases from J, the junction kept 7 bases outside the gene matches. This CDR3 reads CSVDRESGYGYTF. For the CDR3, the DNA is TGCAGCGTGGACAGGGAATCAGGCTATGGCTACACCTTC.

The V gene is TRBV18, the J gene TRBJ2-2; D is ambiguous. This CDR3 is built from 15 residues. Germline CDR1 and CDR2: KGHSH and LQKENI. V lost 0 bases and J 0 bases, leaving 5 bases between the germline ends. CDR3 region: CASSPPHANTGELFF. CDR3 nucleotide sequence: TGTGCCAGCTCACCACCCCACGCGAACACCGGGGAGCTGTTTTTT.

This clonotype was found a few times. The chain employs TRBV10-3 and TRBJ1-1, with unresolved D. The length of the CDR3 is 11 residues. In germline, CDR1 is ENHRY, CDR2 SYGVKD. Trimming took off 6 bases at V and 1 base at J, with 3 bases between the two ends. This CDR3 reads CAIRQNTEAFF. For the CDR3, the DNA is TGTGCCATCAGGCAGAACACTGAAGCTTTCTTT.